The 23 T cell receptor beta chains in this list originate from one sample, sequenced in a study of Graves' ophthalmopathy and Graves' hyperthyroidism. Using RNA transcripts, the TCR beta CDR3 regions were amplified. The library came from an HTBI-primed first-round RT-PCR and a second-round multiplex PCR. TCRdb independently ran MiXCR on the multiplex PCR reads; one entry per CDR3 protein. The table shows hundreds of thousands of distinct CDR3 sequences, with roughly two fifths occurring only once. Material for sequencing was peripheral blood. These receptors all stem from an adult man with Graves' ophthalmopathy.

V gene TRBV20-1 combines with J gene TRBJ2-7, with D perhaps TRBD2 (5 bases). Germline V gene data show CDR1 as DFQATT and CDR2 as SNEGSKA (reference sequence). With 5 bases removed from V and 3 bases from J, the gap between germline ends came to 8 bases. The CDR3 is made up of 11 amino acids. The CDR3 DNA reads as TGCAGTGCTCCGACTAACTACGAGCAGTACTTC. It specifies CSAPTNYEQYF.

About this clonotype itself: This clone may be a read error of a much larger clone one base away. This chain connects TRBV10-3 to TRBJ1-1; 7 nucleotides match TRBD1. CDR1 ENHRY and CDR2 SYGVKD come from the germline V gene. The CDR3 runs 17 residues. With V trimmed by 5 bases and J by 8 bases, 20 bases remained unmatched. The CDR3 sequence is CAISSTRTGYFVGEAFF. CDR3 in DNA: TGTGCCATCAGTTCCACTAGGACAGGATATTTCGTCGGAGAAGCTTTCTTT.

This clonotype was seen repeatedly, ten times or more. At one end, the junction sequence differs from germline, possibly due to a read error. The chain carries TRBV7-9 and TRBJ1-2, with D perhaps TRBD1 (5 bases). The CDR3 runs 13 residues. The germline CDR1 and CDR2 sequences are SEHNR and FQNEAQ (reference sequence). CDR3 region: CASSLRGDYGYTF. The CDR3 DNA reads TGCGCCAGCAGCTTAAGGGGTGACTATGGCTACACCTTC.

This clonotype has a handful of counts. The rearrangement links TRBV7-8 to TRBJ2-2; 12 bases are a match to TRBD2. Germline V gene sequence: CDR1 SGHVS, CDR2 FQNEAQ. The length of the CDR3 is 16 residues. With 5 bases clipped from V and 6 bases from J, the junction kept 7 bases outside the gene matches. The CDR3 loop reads CASSPRLAGAAGELFF. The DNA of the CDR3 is TGTGCCAGCAGCCCTAGACTAGCGGGAGCGGCCGGGGAGCTGTTTTTT. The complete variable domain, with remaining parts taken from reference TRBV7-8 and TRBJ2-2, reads GAGVSQSPRYKVAKRGQDVALRCDPISGHVSLFWYQQALGQGPEFLTYFQNEAQLDKSGLPSDRFFAERPEGSVSTLKIQRTQQEDSAVYLCASSPRLAGAAGELFFGEGSRLTVL.

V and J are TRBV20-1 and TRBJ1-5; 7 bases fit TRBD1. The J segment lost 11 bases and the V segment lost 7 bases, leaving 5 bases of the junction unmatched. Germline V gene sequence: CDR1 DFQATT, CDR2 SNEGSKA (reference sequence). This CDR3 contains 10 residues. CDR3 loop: CSVGQETQHF. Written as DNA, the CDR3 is TGCAGTGTCGGACAGGAGACCCAGCATTTT.

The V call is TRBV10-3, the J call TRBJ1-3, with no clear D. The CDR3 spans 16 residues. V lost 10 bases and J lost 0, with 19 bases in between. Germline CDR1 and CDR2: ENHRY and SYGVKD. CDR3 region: CASTLRGRSSGNTIYF. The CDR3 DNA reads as TGTGCCAGCACCTTACGTGGCCGATCCTCTGGAAACACCATATATTTT.

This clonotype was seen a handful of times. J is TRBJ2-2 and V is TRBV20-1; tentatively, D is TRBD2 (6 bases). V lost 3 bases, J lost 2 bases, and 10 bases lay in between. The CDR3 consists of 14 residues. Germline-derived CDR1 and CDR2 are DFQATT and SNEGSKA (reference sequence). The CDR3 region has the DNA TGCAGTGCTAGCGAGGGGACTAACACCGGGGAGCTGTTTTTT. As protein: CSASEGTNTGELFF.

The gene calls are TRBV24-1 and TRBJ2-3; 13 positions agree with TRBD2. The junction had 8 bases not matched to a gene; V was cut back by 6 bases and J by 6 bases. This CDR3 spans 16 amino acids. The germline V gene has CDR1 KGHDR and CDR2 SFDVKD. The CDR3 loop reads CATSNTGTSGTDTQYF. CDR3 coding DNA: TGTGCCACCAGTAATACCGGGACTAGCGGGACTGATACGCAGTATTTT.

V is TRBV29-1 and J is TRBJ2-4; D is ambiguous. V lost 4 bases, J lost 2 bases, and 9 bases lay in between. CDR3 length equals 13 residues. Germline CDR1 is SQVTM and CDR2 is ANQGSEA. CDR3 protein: CSVVAVTKNIQYF. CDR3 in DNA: TGCAGCGTTGTGGCTGTAACCAAAAACATTCAGTACTTC.

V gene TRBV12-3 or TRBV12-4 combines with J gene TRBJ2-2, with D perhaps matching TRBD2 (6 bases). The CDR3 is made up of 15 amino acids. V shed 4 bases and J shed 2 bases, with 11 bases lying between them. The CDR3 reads CASSWGEYNTGELFF. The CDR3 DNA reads TGTGCCAGCAGTTGGGGGGAGTACAACACCGGGGAGCTGTTTTTT.

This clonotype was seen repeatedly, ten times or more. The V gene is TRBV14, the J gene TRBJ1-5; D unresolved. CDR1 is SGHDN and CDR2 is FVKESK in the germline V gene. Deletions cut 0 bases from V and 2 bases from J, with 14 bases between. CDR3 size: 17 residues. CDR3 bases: TGTGCCAGCAGCCAAGATGGAGTGGGAGGGTGCAATCAGCCCCAGCATTTT. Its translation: CASSQDGVGGCNQPQHF.

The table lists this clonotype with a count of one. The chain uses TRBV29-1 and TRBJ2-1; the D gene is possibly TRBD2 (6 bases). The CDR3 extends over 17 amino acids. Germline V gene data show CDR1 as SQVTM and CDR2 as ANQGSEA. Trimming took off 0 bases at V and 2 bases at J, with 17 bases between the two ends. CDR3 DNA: TGCAGCGTTGAAGAGGGGGTGGGACTTGTCCCCTACAATGAGCAGTTCTTC. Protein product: CSVEEGVGLVPYNEQFF.

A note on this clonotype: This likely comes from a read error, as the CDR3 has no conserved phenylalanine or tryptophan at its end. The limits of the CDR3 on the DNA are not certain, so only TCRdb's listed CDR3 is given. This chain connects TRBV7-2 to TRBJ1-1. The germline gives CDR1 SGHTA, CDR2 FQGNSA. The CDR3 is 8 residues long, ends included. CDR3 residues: CASSYSSE.

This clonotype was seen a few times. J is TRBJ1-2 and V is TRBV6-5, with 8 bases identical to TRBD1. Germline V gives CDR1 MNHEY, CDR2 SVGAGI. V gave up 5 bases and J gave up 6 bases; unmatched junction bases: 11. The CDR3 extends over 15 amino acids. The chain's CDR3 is CASSRTGQGWNGYTF. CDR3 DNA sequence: TGTGCCAGCAGTCGGACCGGACAGGGTTGGAATGGCTACACCTTC.

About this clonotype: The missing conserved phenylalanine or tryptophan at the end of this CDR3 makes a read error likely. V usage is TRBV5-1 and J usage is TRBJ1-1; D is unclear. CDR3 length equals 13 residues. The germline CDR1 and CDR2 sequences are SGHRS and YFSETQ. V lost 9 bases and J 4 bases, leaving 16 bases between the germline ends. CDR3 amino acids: CATGTDPVTEAFL. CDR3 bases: TGCGCCACCGGCACGGACCCAGTCACTGAAGCTTTCCTT.

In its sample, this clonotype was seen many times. Here the CDR3 reads CASSTTGQAYEQYF. The CDR3 coding sequence is TGTGCCAGCAGCACAACGGGACAGGCCTACGAGCAGTACTTC. The rearrangement links TRBV7-2 to TRBJ2-7, with TRBD1 matching over 8 bases. Germline V gene sequence: CDR1 SGHTA, CDR2 FQGNSA. Trimming at V came to 5 bases and at J to 2 bases, leaving 5 bases not matched to a gene. The CDR3 is made up of 14 amino acids.

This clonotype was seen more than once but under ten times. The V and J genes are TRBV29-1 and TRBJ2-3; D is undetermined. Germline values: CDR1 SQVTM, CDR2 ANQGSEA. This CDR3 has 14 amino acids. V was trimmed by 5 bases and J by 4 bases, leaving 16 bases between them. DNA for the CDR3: TGCAGCGTTCTTCGCTTAGGTTATGCAGATACGCAGTATTTT. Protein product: CSVLRLGYADTQYF.

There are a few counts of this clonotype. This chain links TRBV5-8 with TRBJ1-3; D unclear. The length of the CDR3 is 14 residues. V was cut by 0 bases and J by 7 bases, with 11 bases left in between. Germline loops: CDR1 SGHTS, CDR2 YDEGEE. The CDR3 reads CASSLGGTTNTIYF. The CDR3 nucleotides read TGTGCCAGCAGCTTGGGGGGTACCACGAACACCATATATTTT.

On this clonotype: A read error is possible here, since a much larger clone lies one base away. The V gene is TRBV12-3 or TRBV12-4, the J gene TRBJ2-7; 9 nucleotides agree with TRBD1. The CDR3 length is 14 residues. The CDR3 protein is CVSSRGGQGGEQYF. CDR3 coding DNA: TGTGTCAGCAGCCGTGGGGGACAGGGTGGCGAGCAGTACTTC.

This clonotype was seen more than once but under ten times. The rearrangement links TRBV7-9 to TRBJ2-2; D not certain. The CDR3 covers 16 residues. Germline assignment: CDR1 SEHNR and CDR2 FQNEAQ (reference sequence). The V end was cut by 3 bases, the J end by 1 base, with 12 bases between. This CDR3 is CASSFYEALNTGELFF. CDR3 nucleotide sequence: TGTGCCAGCAGCTTTTATGAGGCCCTGAACACCGGGGAGCTGTTTTTT.

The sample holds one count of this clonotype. This CDR3 is CASIVNAWGTGELFF. CDR3 bases: TGTGCCAGCATCGTTAATGCTTGGGGCACCGGGGAGCTGTTTTTT. The rearrangement joins TRBV25-1 to TRBJ2-2; no clear D gene. The CDR3 loop spans 15 amino acids. V dropped 7 bases and J dropped 4 bases, with 16 bases sitting between them. CDR1 MGHDK and CDR2 SYGVNS come from the germline V gene.

The CDR3 here is CASSINRLAGAGETQYF. CDR3 nucleotide sequence: TGTGCCAGTAGTATTAATCGACTAGCGGGGGCCGGAGAGACCCAGTACTTC. The V and J genes are TRBV19 and TRBJ2-5, with 12 bases lining up with TRBD2. The CDR3 is 17 residues long. Germline CDR1 reads LNHDA; CDR2 reads SQIVND (reference sequence). The V segment lost 3 bases and the J segment 4 bases; nucleotides outside the gene matches: 9.

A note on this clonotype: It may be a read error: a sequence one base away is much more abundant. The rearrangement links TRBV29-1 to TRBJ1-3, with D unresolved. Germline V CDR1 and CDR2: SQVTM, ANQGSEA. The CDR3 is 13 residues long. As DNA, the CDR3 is TGCAGCGCCCGTCTCGGAGGTGGAAACACCAGATATTTT. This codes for CSARLGGGNTRYF.